This record concerns one T cell receptor beta chain sequence. The antigen is unknown. The data were taken from a study of T-cell reconstitution after alpha-beta-depleted transplantation in children. Study conclusions and caveats: Expanded graft clones, several hundred of them, were reportedly the source of alpha-beta T cells about two months after transplant. Where some patients showed high TCRbeta diversity at day 60, it came from recipient T cells and thymic progenitors that had survived. T-cell numbers and diversity, one year after transplant, stemmed largely from T cells that were newly produced.

Using unique molecular identifiers, the investigators prepared the TCRbeta library. TCRdb re-called the PCR reads through MiXCR, storing one row per CDR3 protein. The table includes about 980,000 distinct CDR3 sequences, roughly 29% detected once. Germline-derived CDR1 and CDR2 are SGHTA and FQGNSA. There are 16 residues in the CDR3. V was trimmed by 5 bases and J by 0 bases, leaving 13 bases between them. The chain couples TRBV7-2 to TRBJ2-2; unclear D gene. The receptor was isolated from a boy younger than two who had a stem cell transplant for SCID, so the T cells may come from the graft donor. The specimen comprised PBMCs, mostly from graft donor cells, sampled 360 days after TCRalphabeta/CD19-depleted stem cell transplant. CDR3 region: CASSPRYFANTGELFF. The CDR3 coding sequence is TGTGCCAGCAGCCCCCGTTACTTCGCGAACACCGGGGAGCTGTTTTTT. Filled out from reference TRBV7-2 and TRBJ2-2, the complete variable domain reads GAGVSQSPSNKVTEKGKDVELRCDPISGHTALYWYRQSLGQGLEFLIYFQGNSAPDKSGLPSDRFSAERTGGSVSTLTIQRTQQEDSAVYLCASSPRYFANTGELFFGEGSRLTVL.